This TCR beta chain was retrieved from a study of cytomegalovirus exposure and HLA in healthy donors (dated by TCRdb to 2015 to 2018). About the full investigation: An earlier analysis of some 500 of the donors reported about 250 Gb of sequence data and some 120 million unique TCR beta sequences from 190 million or so T cells. An early release covering roughly 640 HLA-typed donors comprised 300 to 350 gigabases of sequencing data and around 80 million unique TCR sequences. Among the roughly 390 genotyped donors, roughly 80% belonged to the genetic ancestry cluster associated with self-reported Caucasian donors. The study aimed to test whether signatures of past pathogen exposure could be identified by cataloging public T cell receptors. Using immunosequencing, the study profiled T cell repertoires from about 610 subjects and related those repertoires to cytomegalovirus serostatus. Besides the first cohort of roughly 660 subjects, a separate validation cohort made up of 120 different subjects was used. High-throughput TCR immunosequencing, statistical association of individual TCRs with disease status, and machine learning were combined to predict cytomegalovirus infection status. A later analysis re-analyzed previously published TCR beta repertoires from roughly 630 donors and added high-resolution HLA genotyping to study TCR occurrence patterns. The later analysis used no new phenotypic data to find candidate immune exposures, relying instead on TCR beta sequences and their occurrence across donors. In an earlier analysis of more than 550 of the donors, high-throughput TCR beta sequencing was used to judge whether each TCR beta V gene segment behaved as functional or pseudogenic. Donor age, sex, ethnicity and CMV serostatus were collected together with the repertoire data. A later genetic analysis took genome-wide SNP genotypes for about 55% of the roughly 670 donors and used that subset as a discovery cohort. Every discovery cohort repertoire had been produced on one sequencing platform. HLA typing included class I and class II loci at four-digit resolution. Typing coverage varied by locus: roughly 629-630 donors for A, B, C, DRB1 and DQB1; under 550 for DQA1; around 570 for DPA1; under 490 for DPB1. Because of strong linkage in the cohort, roughly five DR-DQ haplotypes were treated as single units for association and clustering. Among about 400 genotyped donors of the cohort, an average of approximately 240,000 unique TCR beta nucleotide sequences was sequenced per donor, of which 15% to 20% were non-productive.

The cohort consisted of 600 or so healthy bone marrow donors. At the time of sampling, every cohort member was nominally healthy, though immune exposures that went unrecorded were likely present. The donor tested CMV seronegative, placing the donor among the 300 to 400 seronegative members of the cohort. Every donor gave a peripheral blood sample, and the peripheral blood mononuclear cells from that sample were used for TCR beta sequencing. The Qiagen DNeasy Blood Extraction Kit was used to extract genomic DNA from the blood cell samples. To note about this clone: The antigen this receptor binds is unknown. One end of the junction is discordant with germline, which a read error may explain.

The library was built by means of the immunoSEQ multiplex PCR assay. For the multiplex PCR, a mixture combining 60 forward primers for TCR Vbeta segments and 13 reverse primers for TCR Jbeta segments was used. The CDR3 region of rearranged TCR beta genes was amplified from genomic DNA by a multiplex PCR assay. Amplified TCR beta libraries were sequenced as 87-base-pair reads on the Illumina HiSeq System. On the study's bioinformatics: A later analysis counted about 80 million unique TCR beta chains across the 600 to 850 repertoires, and some 11 million of these chains were shared by at least two donors. To remove PCR and sequencing errors, raw reads were error-corrected and collapsed into unique sequences using a nearest-neighbor algorithm that merged closely related sequences. To assign V, D and J gene segments, CDR3 sequences were aligned to IMGT reference sequences. For a sequence to be retained, a match of at least six nucleotides was required to both a V gene segment and a J gene segment. A rearrangement counted as productive if the CDR3 had no stop codons and remained in frame with V and J, and every other rearrangement counted as non-productive. CDR3 was defined according to IMGT convention as the region running from the second conserved V-encoded cysteine to the conserved J-encoded phenylalanine. The earlier analysis of 450 to 750 of the donors excluded any sequence lacking an unambiguous match to a single V gene segment. An earlier analysis of fewer than 750 of the donors classified V segments as functional when productive rearrangements were above 56.7% and as segregating when the standard deviation between donors was above 5%. A statistical classification framework was built for diagnosing cytomegalovirus status from the catalog of TCR beta chain sequences. In a later analysis, V and J genes were assigned by comparing TCR nucleotide sequences against IMGT/GENE-DB human TR gene sequences. In a later analysis, CDR3 sequences and most-parsimonious VDJ recombination scenarios were assigned using the TCRdist pipeline. In a later analysis, each TCR beta chain was defined by its CDR3 amino acid sequence together with its V-gene family, and reads lacking a unique V-gene family were excluded. A later analysis removed 550 to 650 highly shared, low-generation-probability nucleotide sequences to deal with suspected cross-contamination and a sequencing artifact. For each public chain, a later analysis derived a clonal expansion index from normalized ranks of inferred template counts within each repertoire. Generation probabilities in a later analysis came from a VDJ recombination model fitted to out-of-frame rearrangements, and those results were checked against IGoR. In a later analysis, TCR-TCR, TCR-HLA and TCR-CMV co-occurrence was scored with hypergeometric tests, and a repertoire-size bias correction was applied to TCR pairs. A later analysis estimated false discovery rates by permuting HLA or CMV assignments 20 times. In a later analysis, co-occurring TCRs were grouped using DBSCAN, with TCRdist sequence similarity added in when clustering inside HLA-allele-positive subsets. Repertoires with fewer than 30,000 or more than 120,000 public chains were left out of co-occurrence clustering, as were about five repertoires with anomalous nucleotide sharing. The table was pulled from immuneACCESS by TCRdb, which kept in-frame rearrangements only. Such tables lose some clones; where checked, under half of the loss comes from unresolved V genes, and the rest has no known cause. V, J and clone size derive from that table, while D and trimming were established from the DNA sequence. The sample table records over 200,000 clones; around 80% of these occur just once. Over 3.5% of the sample is in the top ten clones.

Points the paper makes about the study in general: Some IMGT-functional V segments, including TRBV6-2 and TRBV6-3, could not be distinguished by the 87-base-pair reads and were therefore excluded. Because counts were too low, around 17 rarely observed V segments, including chromosome 9 orphons, were left out of the earlier analysis of over 550 of the donors. Because HLA typing was unavailable for some donors at each locus, only the typed subset was used in association tests. Correlated functional status among segregating V segments might reflect linkage disequilibrium, but an unknown experimental factor could not be ruled out. When HLA alleles, especially DR and DQ, strongly co-occurred, TCR associations were difficult to assign to individual alleles. A later analysis found that most CMV-associated TCR beta chains appeared HLA-restricted, with HLA associations seemingly driven largely by CMV exposure. Presence/absence analyses assumed roughly uniform sequencing depth across donors, an assumption that may not hold. The study listed 164 TCR beta chains as associated with cytomegalovirus. Compared with equally common non-associated chains, HLA-associated TCR beta chains in a later analysis were more clonally expanded and had lower generation probabilities. Across donors, most TCR sequences were observed very rarely, whereas some public TCRs were present in many individuals. In an earlier analysis of about 600 of the donors, most TCR beta V segments appeared in productive rearrangements about 87% or about 30% of the time, broadly matching IMGT annotations. A few of the identified cytomegalovirus-associated TCR beta chains were confirmed in vitro to be specific for cytomegalovirus antigens. The sequencing pipeline was judged likely to have produced a cluster of highly shared sequence variants as a technical artifact. A later genetic analysis reported fewer N-insertions in productive TCRs among donors in an Asian-associated ancestry cluster than the roughly 690-donor mean. A later analysis associated 16,951 TCR beta sequences with specific HLA alleles at a false discovery rate of 0.05. Only TCR beta chains were sequenced in this cohort, and the absence of alpha or paired-chain data limited detectable features. The classifier was reported to diagnose cytomegalovirus status with high specificity and sensitivity in both the original cohort and the validation cohort. According to the authors, the approach could potentially be generalized to other disease states and immunological phenotypes. A further reported finding was that TCR beta sequences accurately predicted the HLA-A and HLA-B alleles for most subjects in the first cohort. According to a later analysis, parvovirus B19, influenza, CMV and Epstein-Barr virus appeared linked to several top co-occurrence clusters. V-gene and J-gene trimming of TCR beta chains was associated with a missense DCLRE1C variant in a later genetic analysis, and the association was replicated in an independent cohort. The only immune exposure information available for the cohort was CMV serostatus. In a later analysis, the rate of TCR association differed among HLA loci, with DRB1 alleles having the most associated TCRs and HLA-C alleles having the fewest.

The CDR1 and CDR2 encoded by the germline V gene (reference sequence) are MNHEY and SMNVEV. Reading from cysteine to phenylalanine, the CDR3 counts 18 amino acids. CDR3 DNA is the only sequence kept; it has 54 bases, read in frame from the first base. The sequence is built from TRBV27 and TRBJ2-2; the D gene is possibly TRBD1, with 6 bases matching. The sample consisted of PBMCs. The receptor's source is a male donor in good health and CMV-seronegative. The DNA sequence is TGTGCCAGCAGTTTAGGGCCTGGTGGGGGCCCGAAAACCGGGGAGCTGTTTTTT. It encodes CASSLGPGGGPKTGELFF.